Presented here are 3 T cell receptor beta chains from one specimen sequenced in a study of blood T cell repertoires in COVID-19. The protocol was immunoSEQ multiplex PCR, while the TCRdb copy is restricted to in-frame clones and leaves out a portion. There are some 120,000 clones in the sample; 90% occur only once, and around 3.8% lies in the top ten. The sequencing input was peripheral blood. These receptor sequences come from a middle-aged man with active COVID-19.

V and J are TRBV6-5 and TRBJ2-5; D may be TRBD2 (6 bases). This CDR3 is 14 amino acids long. V shed 6 bases and J shed 2 bases, with 13 bases lying between them. Germline-derived CDR1 and CDR2 are MNHEY and SVGAGI. The CDR3 here is CASSPGGVQETQYF. The CDR3 bases are TGTGCCAGCAGCCCGGGCGGGGTACAAGAGACCCAGTACTTC.

The chain employs TRBV3-1 (or the pseudogene TRBV3-2) and TRBJ2-1, with 10 bases aligning to TRBD2. Germline CDR1 is LGHDT and CDR2 is YNNKEL (reference sequence). J lost 8 bases, V lost 4 bases, and 8 bases had no gene match. This CDR3 has 15 residues. Here the CDR3 DNA reads TGTGCCAGCAGCCGGAGCGGGGGGGCCAGTCATGAGCAGTTCTTC. Protein product: CASSRSGGASHEQFF.

The CDR3 coding sequence is TGCAGCGTGCGCACTTCCTTAGCGGGAGCTAACACCGGGGAGCTGTTTTTT. This translates into CSVRTSLAGANTGELFF. This rearrangement joins TRBV29-1 to TRBJ2-2; 9 bases are a match to TRBD2. Per the germline V gene, CDR1 is SQVTM and CDR2 is ANQGSEA. Germline trimming cut 6 bases from V and 2 bases from J; bases unmatched to any gene: 13. This CDR3 has 17 residues.